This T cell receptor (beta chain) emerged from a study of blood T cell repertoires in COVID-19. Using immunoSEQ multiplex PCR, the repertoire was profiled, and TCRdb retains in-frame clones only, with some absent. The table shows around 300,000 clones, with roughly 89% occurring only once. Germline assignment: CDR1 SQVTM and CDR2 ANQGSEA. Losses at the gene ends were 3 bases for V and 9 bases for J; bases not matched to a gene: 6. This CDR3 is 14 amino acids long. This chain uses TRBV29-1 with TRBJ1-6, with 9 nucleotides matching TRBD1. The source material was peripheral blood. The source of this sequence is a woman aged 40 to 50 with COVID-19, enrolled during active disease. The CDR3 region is CSVDHQDRGSPLHF. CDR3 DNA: TGCAGCGTTGATCATCAGGACAGGGGTTCACCCCTCCACTTT.